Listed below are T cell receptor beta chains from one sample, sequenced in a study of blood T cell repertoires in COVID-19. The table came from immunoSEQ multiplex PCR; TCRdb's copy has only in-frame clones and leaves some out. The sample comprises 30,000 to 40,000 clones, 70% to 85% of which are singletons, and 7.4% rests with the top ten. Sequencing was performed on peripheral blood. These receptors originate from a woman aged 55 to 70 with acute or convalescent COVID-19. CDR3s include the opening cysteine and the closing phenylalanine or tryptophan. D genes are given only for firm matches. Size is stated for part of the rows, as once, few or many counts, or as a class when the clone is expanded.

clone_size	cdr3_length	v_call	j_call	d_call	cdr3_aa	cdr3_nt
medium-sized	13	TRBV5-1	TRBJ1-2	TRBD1	CASSLTGEYGYTF	TGCGCCAGCAGCTTGACAGGGGAATATGGCTACACCTTC
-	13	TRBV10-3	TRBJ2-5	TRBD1	CAISDRVRETQYF	TGTGCCATCAGCGACAGGGTTCGAGAGACCCAGTACTTC
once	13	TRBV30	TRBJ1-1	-	CAWRVTEDTEAFF	TGTGCCTGGAGAGTGACCGAGGACACTGAAGCTTTCTTT
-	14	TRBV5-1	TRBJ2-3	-	CASSLADYADTQYF	TGCGCCAGCAGCTTGGCCGACTACGCAGATACGCAGTATTTT
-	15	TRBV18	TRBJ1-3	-	CASSPNHSSGNTIYF	TGTGCCAGCTCACCAAACCATAGCTCTGGAAACACCATATATTTT
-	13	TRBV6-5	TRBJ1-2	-	CASLPAWGGGYTF	TGTGCCAGCTTACCGGCCTGGGGAGGTGGCTACACCTTC
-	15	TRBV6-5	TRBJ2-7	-	CASSYSWRSSYEQYF	TGTGCCAGCAGTTACTCGTGGAGAAGCTCCTACGAGCAGTACTTC
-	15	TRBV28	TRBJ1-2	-	CASSLSAGRGYGYTF	TGTGCCAGCAGTTTATCAGCAGGGCGCGGCTATGGCTACACCTTC
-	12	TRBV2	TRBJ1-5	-	CASSEGSQPQHF	TGTGCCAGCAGTGAAGGGAGTCAGCCCCAGCATTTT
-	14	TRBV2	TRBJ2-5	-	CASSEQQNQETQYF	TGTGCCAGCAGTGAACAACAGAACCAAGAGACCCAGTACTTC
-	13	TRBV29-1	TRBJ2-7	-	CSVRGYTVEEQYF	TGCAGCGTTAGAGGGTACACAGTCGAGGAGCAGTACTTC
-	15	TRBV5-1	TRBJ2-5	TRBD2	CASSLSGTSEETQYF	TGCGCCAGCAGCTTGTCCGGGACTAGCGAGGAGACCCAGTACTTC
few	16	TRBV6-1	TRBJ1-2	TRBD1	CASSETIQGSLYGYTF	TGTGCCAGCAGTGAAACCATACAGGGGTCCCTCTATGGCTACACCTTC